This T cell receptor beta chain was captured in a study of cytomegalovirus exposure and HLA in healthy donors. The CDR3 runs to 15 residues. Study outcomes and limitations: In a later analysis, parvovirus B19, influenza, CMV and Epstein-Barr virus appeared linked to several top co-occurrence clusters. Serostatus for CMV was the only available immune exposure information. In most subjects, TCR beta sequences reportedly gave accurate predictions of HLA-A and HLA-B alleles. Analysis performed later showed TCR beta chains linked to HLA being more clonally expanded than equally common others.

Regarding this clone: The antigen is unknown.

PCR amplification relied on 60 Vbeta primers (plus 13 Jbeta primers). Here immunoSEQ multiplex PCR was the method, and the copy in TCRdb shows in-frame clones only, minus some. The profile shows some 140,000 clones, 70% to 85% of them singletons. This chain joins TRBV21-1 and TRBJ1-2; the table names TRBD1, a call not compared with the DNA. TRBV21-1 is recorded as a pseudogene. This receptor was obtained from a woman aged 45-65 years in good health and CMV-seropositive. The sample consisted of PBMCs. Written as DNA, the CDR3 is TGTGCCAGCAGCAAAAAGACAGGGGGATACTATGGCTACACCTTC. This gives the protein CASSKKTGGYYGYTF.